This is a list of T cell receptor beta chains from one sample in a study of blood T cells in healthy people across ages. In TCRdb, the 5' RACE reads were re-called with MiXCR into one record per CDR3 protein. The profile shows hundreds of thousands of distinct CDR3 sequences, roughly 41% of them singletons. Sequenced input: blood. The receptors were sampled from a man older than 75 in good health. Both conserved end residues are part of each CDR3. The D gene is left open where the match is weak. The listing skips clone size in some rows; elsewhere it reads once, few, many or a size class.

d_call	clone_size	v_call	j_call	cdr3_aa	cdr3_nt
-	few	TRBV9	TRBJ2-3	CASSVEAAASTDTQYF	TGTGCCAGCAGCGTAGAGGCGGCCGCTAGCACAGATACGCAGTATTTT
TRBD2	-	TRBV7-2	TRBJ2-5	CASSPQHLAGANEQYF	TGTGCCAGCAGCCCACAGCATTTAGCGGGGGCAAATGAGCAGTACTTC
-	-	TRBV27	TRBJ2-2	CASSLPQTLGNTGELFF	TGTGCCAGCAGTTTACCCCAAACGTTAGGGAACACCGGGGAGCTGTTTTTT
-	-	TRBV11-3	TRBJ2-1	CASSLAQQWWRNEQFF	TGTGCCAGCAGCTTAGCCCAACAGTGGTGGCGTAATGAGCAGTTCTTC
-	-	TRBV2	TRBJ2-5	CASSAASAEQYF	TGTGCCAGCAGCGCGGCTAGCGCTGAGCAGTACTTC
-	-	TRBV6-6	TRBJ1-1	CASSLSGALNTKAFF	TGTGCCAGCAGTCTTTCCGGGGCATTGAACACTAAAGCTTTCTTT
-	-	TRBV29-1	TRBJ2-1	CSVESGREQFF	TGCAGCGTTGAGTCTGGACGTGAGCAGTTCTTC
-	-	TRBV29-1	TRBJ2-3	CSVDGAARAETQYF	TGCAGCGTTGATGGGGCCGCAAGGGCAGAGACGCAGTATTTT
TRBD1	-	TRBV6-6	TRBJ1-2	CASIHQGGQGGYGYTF	TGTGCCAGCATCCATCAGGGGGGGCAGGGTGGCTATGGCTACACCTTC
TRBD2	-	TRBV7-2	TRBJ2-5	CASSLLRAGGGETQYF	TGTGCCAGCAGCTTATTGAGGGCGGGAGGAGGAGAGACCCAGTACTTC
-	-	TRBV10-2	TRBJ1-2	CASSDIVQGVYTF	TGCGCCAGCAGTGACATCGTCCAGGGCGTCTACACCTTC
-	few	TRBV6-5	TRBJ2-7	CASSLRGSLAYEQYF	TGTGCCAGCAGCCTCCGTGGTTCGCTTGCCTACGAGCAGTACTTC
-	-	TRBV4-3	TRBJ2-3	CASSQDTGPDTQYF	TGCGCCAGCAGCCAAGACACAGGTCCAGATACGCAGTATTTT
-	-	TRBV9	TRBJ2-3	CACSVAMTASTDTQYF	TGTGCCTGCAGCGTAGCTATGACAGCTAGCACAGATACGCAGTATTTT
TRBD1	many	TRBV13	TRBJ2-7	CASSLAQGAYEQYF	TGTGCCAGCAGCTTGGCCCAGGGGGCTTACGAGCAGTACTTC
-	-	TRBV29-1	TRBJ2-2	CSAGTTGELFF	TGCAGCGCGGGGACCACCGGGGAGCTGTTTTTT
TRBD1	-	TRBV20-1	TRBJ2-5	CSATRDRGLLREQYF	TGCAGTGCTACCCGGGACAGGGGCCTTCTAAGGGAGCAGTACTTC
TRBD2	-	TRBV5-4	TRBJ2-5	CASSPTSGAQETQYF	TGTGCCAGCAGCCCGACTAGCGGGGCCCAAGAGACCCAGTACTTC
-	few	TRBV4-3	TRBJ2-7	CASSQDSTVPSYEQYF	TGCGCCAGCAGCCAAGATAGCACAGTTCCTTCCTACGAGCAGTACTTC
TRBD1	-	TRBV6-6	TRBJ2-1	CASSHVGTGNNEQFF	TGTGCCAGCAGTCACGTCGGGACAGGGAACAATGAGCAGTTCTTC
-	-	TRBV7-3	TRBJ2-5	CASSLTSSPTPHEQYF	TGTGCCAGCAGCTTAACATCTAGCCCTACCCCCCATGAGCAGTACTTC
-	-	TRBV2	TRBJ2-1	CASRFQQSNEQFF	TGTGCCAGCCGTTTCCAGCAATCCAATGAGCAGTTCTTC
TRBD2	few	TRBV5-1	TRBJ2-1	CASSPGTSNNEQFF	TGCGCCAGCAGCCCCGGGACTAGCAACAATGAGCAGTTCTTC